This is a list of T cell receptor beta chains from one sample in a study of CDR3 diversity in severe acne. TCRdb itself ran the PCR reads through MiXCR, one entry per CDR3 protein. The sample consists of approximately 90,000 distinct CDR3 sequences, 45% to 50% of them appearing once. The sequenced sample consisted of blood. The receptor set was obtained from a male donor with severe acne vulgaris. Each CDR3 is given with its conserved first and last residue. The order of the fields is V gene, CDR3 length, J gene, clone size, D gene, CDR3 DNA, CDR3 protein. D genes are given only for firm matches. Size tells how often a clone was seen (once, few, many) or the class of an expanded clone, and some rows leave it out.

TRBV11-2	15	TRBJ2-5	few	TRBD2	TGTGCCAGCAGCGAGGGACTAGCGGCCGGGGGGACCCAGTACTTC	CASSEGLAAGGTQYF
TRBV5-1	16	TRBJ2-5	NA	TRBD2	TGCGCCAGCAGCCCCCTGGGGGGACTAGCCCGGGAGACCCAGTACTTC	CASSPLGGLARETQYF
TRBV4-1	19	TRBJ2-1	NA	TRBD2	TGCGCCAGCAGCCATCCGGGACTAGCAAGGGGGAGCTCCTACAATGAGCAGTTCTTC	CASSHPGLARGSSYNEQFF
TRBV11-1	16	TRBJ2-5	NA	NA	TGTGTCAGCAGCTTAACCCCGGGGCGTATGGGAGAGACCCAGTACTTC	CVSSLTPGRMGETQYF
TRBV6-5	15	TRBJ2-2	NA	NA	TGTGCCAGCGGGATAGCAGGAGCGAACACCGGGGAGCTGTTTTTT	CASGIAGANTGELFF
TRBV29-1	11	TRBJ1-2	NA	NA	TGCAGCGTGGAAGGGGACTATGGCTACACCTTC	CSVEGDYGYTF
TRBV3-1	14	TRBJ2-3	NA	NA	TGTGCCAGCAGCCAGGTGGGAGCGGCAGATACGCAGTATTTT	CASSQVGAADTQYF
TRBV29-1	14	TRBJ2-2	NA	TRBD1	TGCAGCGTCGGCGGGACAGGGTCCACCGGGGAGCTGTTTTTT	CSVGGTGSTGELFF
TRBV20-1	14	TRBJ2-7	NA	NA	TGCAGTGCCACACCCGGTAACAGGAGTGAAGAGCAGTACTTC	CSATPGNRSEEQYF
TRBV7-2	14	TRBJ2-7	NA	TRBD1	TGTGCCAGCAGCTTAACCAGGGGGCTCCACGAGCAGTACTTC	CASSLTRGLHEQYF
TRBV5-8	17	TRBJ2-5	NA	TRBD2	TGTGCCAGCAGCTTGGGAGGAGCTAGCGGGAGCGTCGAGACCCAGTACTTC	CASSLGGASGSVETQYF
TRBV29-1	10	TRBJ1-1	NA	TRBD1	TGCAGCGTCGGACAGGGTGAAGCTTTCTTT	CSVGQGEAFF
TRBV4-1	16	TRBJ2-7	many	TRBD2	TGCGCCAGCAGCCAGAACCCGGGACTAGCGGGAGACGAGCAGTACTTC	CASSQNPGLAGDEQYF
TRBV11-2	16	TRBJ2-7	NA	TRBD2	TGTGCCAGCAGCTTTACGGGACTAGCGGGAGTCTGGGAGCAGTACTTC	CASSFTGLAGVWEQYF
TRBV6-6	14	TRBJ2-7	NA	NA	TGTGCCAGCATCCCACGGGCGGACTCCTACGAGCAGTACTTC	CASIPRADSYEQYF
TRBV15	21	TRBJ2-1	NA	NA	TGTGCCACCAGCAGAGATTCCAGCGGGCGGACAATGAGTTCCGCTAGAAATGTGCAGTTCTTC	CATSRDSSGRTMSSARNVQFF
TRBV14	16	TRBJ2-1	NA	TRBD2	TGTGCCAGCAGCCCTCTAGCGGGGGGGCCACGCAATGAGCAGTTCTTC	CASSPLAGGPRNEQFF
TRBV28	14	TRBJ1-6	NA	NA	TGTGCCAGCAGTTCCCGGAGTCGATATTCACCCCTCCACTTT	CASSSRSRYSPLHF
TRBV6-5	12	TRBJ2-3	many	NA	TGTGCCAGCTCCCCCCGTCGGGATACGCAGTATTTT	CASSPRRDTQYF
TRBV9	15	TRBJ1-5	few	TRBD1	TGTGCCAGCAGCGTAGGAACAGGGGGATTTCAGCCCCAGCATTTT	CASSVGTGGFQPQHF
TRBV3-1	15	TRBJ2-5	NA	TRBD2	TGTGCCAGCAGCCGTGGACTAGCGGACGGGGAGACCCAGTACTTC	CASSRGLADGETQYF
TRBV10-2	11	TRBJ1-1	many	NA	TGCGCCAGCAGGGCGGGGAACGGAGCTTTCTTT	CASRAGNGAFF
TRBV5-1	16	TRBJ2-7	many	NA	TGCGCCAGCAGCGCGTCGGTTTCAGGGGCTTCCTACGAGCAGTACTTC	CASSASVSGASYEQYF
TRBV4-1	13	TRBJ2-7	many	NA	TGCGCCAGCAGCCCCAGGGAGATGGACGAGCAGTACTTC	CASSPREMDEQYF
TRBV5-6	14	TRBJ2-7	few	TRBD2	TGTGCCAGCAGTCTAGGGACTAGCACCTACGAGCAGTACTTC	CASSLGTSTYEQYF
TRBV6-1	15	TRBJ2-3	once	NA	TGTGCCAGCAGTTACTTTGGCGGGAGCACAGATACGCAGTATTTT	CASSYFGGSTDTQYF
TRBV24-1	14	TRBJ2-2	NA	NA	TGTGCCACCGGGCATTCCGCGAACACCGGGGAGCTGTTTTTT	CATGHSANTGELFF
TRBV24-1	16	TRBJ2-5	medium-sized	TRBD1	TGTGCCACCAGTTCGACGGGACAGCAATTCCAAGAGACCCAGTACTTC	CATSSTGQQFQETQYF
TRBV7-8	16	TRBJ2-7	NA	NA	TGTGCCAGCAGCTTAGCCCCTGGCGCGGGGACCTACGAGCAGTACTTC	CASSLAPGAGTYEQYF
TRBV7-9	16	TRBJ2-2	NA	NA	TGTGCCAGCAGCTTACGGCCGACAGAGAACACCGGGGAGCTGTTTTTT	CASSLRPTENTGELFF
TRBV29-1	15	TRBJ2-3	NA	TRBD1	TGCAGCGTTGACGCTACAGGGGGCTGGACAGATACGCAGTATTTT	CSVDATGGWTDTQYF
TRBV7-2	16	TRBJ2-2	few	NA	TGTGCCAGCAGCTTACTCGGAGCCGAGAACACCGGGGAGCTGTTTTTT	CASSLLGAENTGELFF
TRBV28	14	TRBJ2-3	NA	NA	TGTGCCAGCAAGGAGGGGGCTAGCACAGATACGCAGTATTTT	CASKEGASTDTQYF
TRBV11-2	14	TRBJ1-2	NA	NA	TGTGCCAGCGGCTCGATAGCCGCAAACTATGGCTACACCTTC	CASGSIAANYGYTF
TRBV12-3/TRBV12-4	15	TRBJ2-7	NA	TRBD1	TGTGCCAGCAGTTACTCGCCCGGGACAGGATACGAGCAGTACTTC	CASSYSPGTGYEQYF
TRBV10-3	11	TRBJ2-5	many	NA	TGTGCCATCCGGGGTCAAGAGACCCAGTACTTC	CAIRGQETQYF
TRBV7-8	14	TRBJ2-2	NA	NA	TGTGCCAGCAGCTTAATACCCGGCCCCGGGGAGCTGTTTTTT	CASSLIPGPGELFF
TRBV6-6	15	TRBJ2-7	medium-sized	TRBD2	TGTGCCAGCAGTTACCTCGGACTAGCGGGAGTCGAGCAGTACTTC	CASSYLGLAGVEQYF
TRBV29-1	14	TRBJ2-3	many	NA	TGCAGCGCCGAAGGCTGGGGGAGCACAGATACGCAGTATTTT	CSAEGWGSTDTQYF
TRBV28	14	TRBJ2-7	few	NA	TGTGCCAGCAGTTTATCAGGGTATACCTACGAGCAGTACTTC	CASSLSGYTYEQYF
TRBV20-1	16	TRBJ2-2	NA	TRBD2	TGCGGTGCTAGAAGTGGGACTAGCACGAACACCGGGGAGCTGTTTTTT	CGARSGTSTNTGELFF
TRBV7-2	14	TRBJ2-7	medium-sized	NA	TGTGCCAGCAGCCAGACCGGGCGGGGATTCGAGCAGTACTTC	CASSQTGRGFEQYF
TRBV15	17	TRBJ2-7	NA	NA	TGTGCCACCAGCAGAGGGGATTTAGAGGGAAGGACGGACGAGCAGTACTTC	CATSRGDLEGRTDEQYF
TRBV16	12	TRBJ2-3	NA	NA	TGTGCCAGCAGCCTTAGGGCGAATACGCAGTATTTT	CASSLRANTQYF
TRBV12-3/TRBV12-4	14	TRBJ1-2	NA	TRBD1	TGTGCCAGCAGTCGGGACAGGCAATCTCAAGGCTACACCTTC	CASSRDRQSQGYTF
TRBV20-1	14	TRBJ1-5	many	NA	TGCAGTGCTGCGTCAGGGGTAGGCAATCAGCCCCAGCATTTT	CSAASGVGNQPQHF
TRBV10-3	14	TRBJ1-1	NA	NA	TGTGCCAGCAGTAGGGACAACTCGAACACTGAAGCTTTCTTT	CASSRDNSNTEAFF
TRBV19	11	TRBJ2-1	NA	NA	TGTGCCAGCAGTGAATCTGCCCAGCAGTTCTTC	CASSESAQQFF
TRBV4-2	15	TRBJ2-5	NA	NA	TGTGCCAGCAGCCAAGACCCTTCGGGGCCAGAGACCCAGTACTTC	CASSQDPSGPETQYF
TRBV3-1	17	TRBJ2-1	NA	TRBD2	TGTGCCAGCAGCCAAAGCATGACTAGCGGGAGATCCGATGAGCAGTTCTTC	CASSQSMTSGRSDEQFF
TRBV2	17	TRBJ1-1	NA	NA	TGTGCCAGCAGTGTCGTCAGGGGCGCGGGTAAGAACACTGAAGCTTTCTTT	CASSVVRGAGKNTEAFF
TRBV7-3	12	TRBJ2-3	few	NA	TGTGCCAGCAGCTTTCCGGGGGAAACGCAGTATTTT	CASSFPGETQYF
TRBV7-9	13	TRBJ1-3	few	NA	TGTGCCAGCAGTCTCACCAGTGGAAACACCATATATTTT	CASSLTSGNTIYF
TRBV2	13	TRBJ1-2	many	NA	TGTGCCAGCAGTAGCCAGGGCGGCTACGGCTACACCTTC	CASSSQGGYGYTF
TRBV7-9	12	TRBJ1-1	many	NA	TGTGCCAGCAGCTTTCTTCGCACTGAAGCTTTCTTT	CASSFLRTEAFF
TRBV20-1	13	TRBJ1-2	many	NA	TGCAGTGCTCGCGGACCTGCGGACTATGGCTACACCTTC	CSARGPADYGYTF
TRBV12-3/TRBV12-4	15	TRBJ1-5	many	NA	TGTGCCAGCAGAATGCAGGGCTCCTTCAATCAGCCCCAGCATTTT	CASRMQGSFNQPQHF
TRBV7-9	17	TRBJ1-6	NA	TRBD1	TGTGCCAGCAGCTCCTTCGATCTACAGGGGCCCCATTCACCCCTCCACTTT	CASSSFDLQGPHSPLHF
TRBV19	14	TRBJ2-5	NA	NA	TGTGCCAGTACTCGCGGACCCTCCGGGGAGACCCAGTACTTC	CASTRGPSGETQYF